Presented here are 2 T cell receptor beta chains from one specimen sequenced in a study of vaccination effects on CD4 cells after COVID-19. Antigen-specific CD4+ T cells were first expanded with viral peptide pools by the ViraFEST assay and only then sequenced. Cultured cells yielded isolated CD4+ T cells after 10 to 11 days. Either the mRNA-1273 or the BNT162b2 vaccine was given to participants as two doses. Method: immunoSEQ multiplex PCR; TCRdb's copy keeps in-frame clones and lacks some. The sample contains approximately 83,000 clones, over 75% of which appear only once. Antigens for these TCRs are unknown. This sample comprised CD4+ T cells from PBMCs cultured with HCoV-OC43 spike peptides, obtained after COVID-19 vaccination. Documented subset: HCoV-OC43 spike overlapping peptide pool stimulation. These receptors all come from a human donor who received a COVID-19 vaccine.

Turning to this clone: This same CDR3 is encoded by further DNA sequences in the sample. The chain is built from TRBV18 and TRBJ1-3; 7 bases are shared with TRBD1. Germline CDR1 and CDR2: KGHSH and LQKENI. The CDR3 is 15 residues long. After removal of 0 bases from V and 2 bases from J, the junction contained 1 base not matched to a gene. The CDR3 DNA reads TGTGCCAGCTCACCACCGGGACAGACTGGAAACACCATATATTTT. It yields the protein CASSPPGQTGNTIYF.

The V gene is TRBV9, the J gene TRBJ1-3; 8 positions agree with TRBD1. There are 15 residues in the CDR3. V lost 3 bases, J lost 3 bases, and 5 bases stayed unmatched. CDR1 and CDR2 (germline): SGDLS, YYNGEE. CDR3 loop: CASSDDRGHGNTIYF. CDR3 bases: TGTGCCAGCAGCGACGACAGGGGACATGGAAACACCATATATTTT.